The clone carrying this TCR beta chain was seen a few times. Its target is unknown. The sequenced template was cDNA made from the entire isolated RNA. Measured with immunoSEQ multiplex PCR; TCRdb has only the in-frame clones, and not every one. Of some 150,000 clones listed, over 9.5% are singletons. The sample originates from a study of beta chain features in type 1 diabetes. Study background: The patients were much like the healthy donors in age, gender and cell yields. Analysis included 95 million to 140 million sorted cells drawn from all samples.

Each of the CD4+ naive, central memory, regulatory and stem cell-like memory populations was sorted via CD45RO/CCR7/CD25/CD127/CD95/CD27. This CDR3 is 12 amino acids long. After removal of 4 bases from V and 10 bases from J, the junction contained 0 bases not matched to a gene. Germline values: CDR1 LNHDA, CDR2 SQIVND (reference sequence). General study results and limits: Patients with Type 1 diabetes showed moderately but significantly shorter TCRB CDR3s in all four CD4+ subsets.

Specimen: naive CD4+ T cells from blood. The chain is built from TRBV19 and TRBJ2-1; the match to TRBD2 covers 11 bases. The origin of this receptor is a man aged 18 to 30 in good health. CDR3 coding DNA: TGTGCCAGTAGTACTAGCGGGGGGGAGCAGTTCTTC. As protein: CASSTSGGEQFF.